This T cell receptor beta chain is drawn from a study of OX40 agonist ivuxolimab in advanced cancers. TCRdb keeps only in-frame clones here, not all; method: immunoSEQ multiplex PCR. This table has some 70,000 clones, approximately 93% appearing once. General study results and limits: Antigen specificity was not determined for the expanded peripheral T cells. Normalized T-cell clonal expansion was also low in some nonresponders.

As concerns this clone: Its antigen is not identified.

Trimming shortened V by 5 bases and J by 2 bases, and 13 bases separated the two germline ends. This CDR3 contains 15 residues. Looked up from germline, CDR1 is SGHAT and CDR2 is FQNNGV. The source was CD4+ or CD8+ T cells sorted from blood, collected in a trial of the OX40 agonist ivuxolimab. The rearrangement uses TRBV11-2 and TRBJ1-3, with TRBD1 as a possible D gene (6 bases). The sequence came from an adult with an advanced solid tumor such as melanoma, head and neck, liver or kidney cancer. CDR3 amino acids: CASSPDRGAGNTIYF. The CDR3, as DNA: TGTGCCAGCAGCCCGGATAGGGGGGCTGGAAACACCATATATTTT.